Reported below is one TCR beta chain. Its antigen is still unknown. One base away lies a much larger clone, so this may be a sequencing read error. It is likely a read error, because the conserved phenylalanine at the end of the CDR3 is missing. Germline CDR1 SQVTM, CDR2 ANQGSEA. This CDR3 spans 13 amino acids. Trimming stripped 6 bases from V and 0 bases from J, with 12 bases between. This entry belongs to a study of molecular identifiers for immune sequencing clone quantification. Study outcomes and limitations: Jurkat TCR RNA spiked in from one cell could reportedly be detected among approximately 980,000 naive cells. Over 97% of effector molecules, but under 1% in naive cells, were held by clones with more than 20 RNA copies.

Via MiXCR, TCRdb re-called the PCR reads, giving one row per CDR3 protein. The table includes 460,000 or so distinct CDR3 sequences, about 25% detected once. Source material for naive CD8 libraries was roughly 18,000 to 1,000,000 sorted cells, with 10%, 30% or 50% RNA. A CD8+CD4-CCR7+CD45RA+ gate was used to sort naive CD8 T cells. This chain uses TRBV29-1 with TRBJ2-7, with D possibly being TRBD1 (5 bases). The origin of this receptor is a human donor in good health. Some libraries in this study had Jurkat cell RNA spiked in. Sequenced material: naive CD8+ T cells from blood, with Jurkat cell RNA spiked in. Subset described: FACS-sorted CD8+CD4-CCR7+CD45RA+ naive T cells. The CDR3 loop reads CSVKQENSYEQYL. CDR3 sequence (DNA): TGCAGCGTAAAACAGGAGAACTCCTACGAGCAGTACCTC.